A single T cell receptor (beta chain) is shown here with its context. Its antigen is undetermined. The data stem from a study of cytomegalovirus exposure and HLA in healthy donors. Overall study findings and caveats: Rare TCR sequences dominated, though some public TCRs recurred in many donors. Among the CMV-associated chains, three were confirmed in vitro as specific for CMV antigens. A later analysis, which compared TCR beta chains of equal frequency, found the HLA-associated ones more clonally expanded.

Germline CDR1 reads SGHNT; CDR2 reads YYREEE (reference sequence). Between the trimmed V and J ends, which lost 0 bases and 5 bases, there was a span of 8 bases. This CDR3 has 13 residues. Vbeta (60) and Jbeta (13) primers were used in the PCR. The repertoire was sequenced with immunoSEQ multiplex PCR; TCRdb's copy has only in-frame clones and lacks some. Recorded here are tens of thousands of clones; the top ten clones represent 1% to 1.5%. The chain uses TRBV5-4 and TRBJ2-5; D remains ambiguous. The clonotype comes from a man between 25 and 39 years old in good health and CMV-seronegative. The specimen was PBMCs. In DNA, the CDR3 is TGTGCCAGCAGCTTGGGACAACTGGAGACCCAGTACTTC. It is translated as CASSLGQLETQYF.